Listed below are T cell receptor beta chains from one sample, sequenced in a study of monozygotic twins with inflammatory bowel disease. TCRdb reprocessed the 5' RACE reads, keeping one entry per CDR3 protein, no DNA. There are fewer than 550,000 distinct CDR3 sequences in the sample, with 2% to 3% held by the top ten. The specimen sequenced was blood. These receptors originate from a human donor with ulcerative colitis or Crohn's disease, or a healthy co-twin of an affected twin (not recorded which). The CDR3 runs from the conserved cysteine through the conserved F or W. The order of the fields is CDR3 protein, V gene, J gene.

CASSYTQVMNTEAFF	TRBV3-1	TRBJ1-1
CASSQLVSGELFF	TRBV11-2	TRBJ2-2
CASPGPMNTEAFF	TRBV2	TRBJ1-1
CASSPRGVLSYEQYF	TRBV7-2	TRBJ2-7
CASSLRTGDTGELFF	TRBV5-1	TRBJ2-2
CASSPPGAGKLAQYF	TRBV18	TRBJ2-5
CASSESPTDTQYF	TRBV2	TRBJ2-3
CASSPGQGASTYDTGELFF	TRBV4-3	TRBJ2-2
CASSIPSGTHNTEAFF	TRBV19	TRBJ1-1
CATSGTTLPGGETQYF	TRBV15	TRBJ2-5
CASSLVDRSSTEAFF	TRBV5-1	TRBJ1-1
CASSQKKVGGTDTQYF	TRBV3-1	TRBJ2-3
CASSEPGLKNNEQFF	TRBV5-1	TRBJ2-1
CASSLSGRGTDTQYF	TRBV5-4	TRBJ2-3
CASSPSNVGTENYGYTF	TRBV9	TRBJ1-2
CASSESGQGYEKLFF	TRBV2	TRBJ1-4
CASSLMSSSRQKQYF	TRBV7-3	TRBJ2-7
CASRRDRLYGYTF	TRBV28	TRBJ1-2
CASSHVGGVAEAFF	TRBV3-1	TRBJ1-1
CASSSQGGQETQYF	TRBV9	TRBJ2-5
CASSSTLGDGYTF	TRBV5-1	TRBJ1-2
CASSLGGGRGWSTDTQYF	TRBV5-1	TRBJ2-3
CSASGGLRQQFF	TRBV20-1	TRBJ2-1
CASSPMIGLNTEAFF	TRBV3-1	TRBJ1-1
CASSPRGTGGDTEAFF	TRBV18	TRBJ1-1
CASNAGTSENNEQFF	TRBV5-1	TRBJ2-1
CASSQDPGDRGHEQYF	TRBV4-1	TRBJ2-7
CASSLLVAQDEQYF	TRBV5-1	TRBJ2-7
CASSEFEGETQYF	TRBV10-1	TRBJ2-5
CASSQGPTGELFF	TRBV3-1	TRBJ2-2
CASRYGTANEKLFF	TRBV5-1	TRBJ1-4
CASRSDRDTEAFF	TRBV7-3	TRBJ1-1
CATSRVGNTGELFF	TRBV15	TRBJ2-2
CASSSPGAKGGYYEQYF	TRBV5-1	TRBJ2-7
CASSFDLNIQYF	TRBV12-3/TRBV12-4	TRBJ2-4
CSEVGQIQETQYF	TRBV20-1	TRBJ2-5
CASSLMAGAVQPQHF	TRBV27	TRBJ1-5
CASSLSPPGGYTF	TRBV7-9	TRBJ1-2
CASSLLSALQYF	TRBV28	TRBJ2-7
CASSSLVGEGSYEQYF	TRBV7-9	TRBJ2-7
CASSLSIVNSPLHF	TRBV7-2	TRBJ1-6
CSANAGVEQYF	TRBV20-1	TRBJ2-7
CASSELGGYTF	TRBV25-1	TRBJ1-2
CATSGRGAEDTQYF	TRBV24-1	TRBJ2-3